Following are 20 T cell receptor beta chains from one sample sequenced in a study of molecular identifiers for immune sequencing clone quantification. MiXCR, run by TCRdb on the PCR reads, gives a single entry per CDR3 protein. The data contain about 640,000 distinct CDR3 sequences, less than 20% of them singletons. Material: naive CD8+ T cells from blood, with Jurkat cell RNA spiked in. Described subset: FACS-sorted CD8+CD4-CCR7+CD45RA+ naive T cells. The receptors here all came from a human donor in good health. Some libraries in this study had Jurkat cell RNA spiked in.

This clonotype was picked up many times. The V and J genes are TRBV27 and TRBJ2-5; TRBD2 aligns across 14 bases. This CDR3 region has 19 residues. CDR1 is MNHEY, CDR2 SMNVEV, per germline (reference sequence). J lost 0 bases, V lost 5 bases, and 11 bases had no gene match. CDR3 loop: CASSPGTSGSLAYQETQYF. The CDR3 region has the DNA TGTGCCAGCAGTCCCGGGACTAGCGGGAGTTTAGCGTACCAAGAGACCCAGTACTTC.

Points on this clonotype: The missing conserved phenylalanine or tryptophan at the end of this CDR3 makes a read error likely. The chain has TRBV19 and TRBJ2-7; TRBD1 might be the D (6 bases). This CDR3 contains 14 residues. Germline CDR1 reads LNHDA; CDR2 reads SQIVND (reference sequence). Trimming took 5 bases from V and 3 from J, leaving 14 bases between them. CDR3 sequence (DNA): TGTGCCAGTAGTTTCCGGACAGTTGACTACGAGCAGTACTCC. Residues: CASSFRTVDYEQYS.

Ten or more counts support this clonotype. The genes are TRBV4-1 and TRBJ1-5, with TRBD1 identical over 10 bases. The V gene end was trimmed by 3 bases and the J gene end by 2 bases; junction bases not matched to a gene: 4. The CDR3 length is 16 residues. Germline loops: CDR1 MGHRA, CDR2 YSYEKL. This CDR3 is CASSHWTGGGNQPQHF. In DNA form, the CDR3 reads TGCGCCAGCAGCCACTGGACAGGGGGTGGCAATCAGCCCCAGCATTTT.

This clonotype showed up many times. DNA for the CDR3: TGCGCCAGCAGCCAAATTGCGGGGGGCGGGACTGAAGCTTTCTTT. Residues: CASSQIAGGGTEAFF. J is TRBJ1-1 and V is TRBV4-1, with D tentatively TRBD1 (6 bases). This CDR3 spans 15 amino acids. CDR1 is MGHRA, CDR2 YSYEKL, per germline. V lost 2 bases and J 5 bases, leaving 15 bases between the germline ends.

DNA for the CDR3: TGTGCCAGCAGGCGCGCAGGGAGCGACCTCACTGAAGCTTTCTTT. The encoded protein is CASRRAGSDLTEAFF. The chain couples TRBV6-5 to TRBJ1-1, with D perhaps matching TRBD1 (5 bases). CDR3 length: 15 residues. Germline V CDR1 and CDR2: MNHEY, SVGAGI. Trimming pared 6 bases from V and 4 bases from J, leaving 18 bases between.

At least ten counts were recorded for this clonotype. This chain links TRBV11-2 with TRBJ2-1, with D possibly TRBD2 on 6 matching bases. The CDR3 spans 16 residues. Trimming removed 1 base from V and 1 base from J, with 11 bases in between. The germline CDR1 and CDR2 sequences are SGHAT and FQNNGV. CDR3 DNA sequence: TGTGCCAGCAGCTTAGCCGCGGGGACTTCCTACAATGAGCAGTTCTTC. Amino acids: CASSLAAGTSYNEQFF. The variable domain in full, completed from reference TRBV11-2 and TRBJ2-1, reads EAGVAQSPRYKIIEKRQSVAFWCNPISGHATLYWYQQILGQGPKLLIQFQNNGVVDDSQLPKDRFSAERLKGVDSTLKIQPAKLEDSAVYLCASSLAAGTSYNEQFFGPGTRLTVL.

This chain uses TRBV23-1 with TRBJ2-7; no clear D gene. TRBV23-1 is treated as an ORF (open reading frame) with a function not yet certain. This CDR3 has 16 amino acids. V lost 3 bases and J 2 bases, leaving 17 bases between the germline ends. The CDR3 loop reads CASSHRQGRQAYEQYF. The CDR3 DNA is TGCGCCAGCAGTCACCGCCAAGGGCGGCAAGCCTACGAGCAGTACTTC.

The V call is TRBV7-9, the J call TRBJ2-1; 12 bases match TRBD1. The J segment lost 9 bases and the V segment lost 4 bases, leaving 13 bases of the junction unmatched. Germline lookup yields CDR1 SEHNR and CDR2 FQNEAQ (reference sequence). The CDR3 covers 17 residues. The CDR3 DNA reads TGTGCCAGCAGCTCACCCCCCGGGACAGGGGGCCTTTCTGAGCAGTTCTTC. Amino acid sequence: CASSSPPGTGGLSEQFF.

Comments on this clonotype: This may be a read error, as it is one base from a much larger clone. The V call is TRBV24-1, the J call TRBJ2-5; 8 nucleotides agree with TRBD1. CDR3 length: 14 residues. Germline values: CDR1 KGHDR, CDR2 SFDVKD. With V trimmed by 2 bases and J by 8 bases, 6 bases remained unmatched. The CDR3 reads CATSDSGGLDTQYF. In nucleotides, the CDR3 is TGTGCCACCAGTGATTCAGGGGGCCTAGATACCCAGTACTTC.

This clonotype was counted ten times or more. The chain employs TRBV20-1 and TRBJ2-2, with no clear D. Trimming stripped 2 bases from V and 1 base from J, with 11 bases between. Germline CDR1 reads DFQATT; CDR2 reads SNEGSKA (reference sequence). The CDR3 covers 15 residues. CDR3 coding DNA: TGCAGTGCTAGATTGAGACAAGAGAACACCGGGGAGCTGTTTTTT. It encodes CSARLRQENTGELFF.

Points on this clonotype: Because the CDR3 is missing its conserved closing phenylalanine or tryptophan, this is likely a read error. The chain links TRBV2 to TRBJ2-7, with D perhaps given as TRBD1 or TRBD2 (5 bases each). Germline CDR1 reads SNHLY; CDR2 reads FYNNEI. This CDR3 has 13 residues. The V gene lost 8 bases and the J gene lost 7 bases, with 18 bases spanning the gap. The CDR3 protein is CASGGTGDGEQYL. CDR3 nucleotides: TGTGCCAGCGGGGGTACTGGGGATGGGGAGCAGTACCTC.

This clonotype was observed a handful of times. A much larger clone differs by one base, so this may be a read error. The chain recombines TRBV30 with TRBJ1-1; D is unresolved. The CDR3 covers 11 residues. Germline values: CDR1 GTSNPN, CDR2 SVGIG (reference sequence). The CDR3 sequence: CAWSGYTEASF. The DNA of the CDR3 is TGTGCCTGGAGTGGTTACACTGAAGCTTCCTTT.

This clonotype was counted a single time. A much larger clonotype is one base distant, so this may be a read error. This chain links TRBV13 with TRBJ1-3; D unresolved. Per the germline V gene, CDR1 is PRHDT and CDR2 is FYEKMQ (reference sequence). The CDR3 length is 15 residues. V gave up 5 bases and J gave up 4 bases, with 15 bases separating them. CDR3 DNA sequence: TGTGCCAGCAGCACCGCTTCGAGCATCGGAAACACCATATATTTT. It codes for CASSTASSIGNTIYF.

This clonotype was picked up many times. The V call is TRBV4-2, the J call TRBJ2-1; 8 bases agree with TRBD1. Germline lookup yields CDR1 LGHNA and CDR2 YNFKEQ. The CDR3 totals 14 residues. After removal of 8 bases from V and 9 bases from J, the junction contained 12 bases not matched to a gene. Written as DNA, the CDR3 is TGTGCCAGCTTGGACAGGGAAAATAGGGGTGAGCAGTTCTTC. Its protein is CASLDRENRGEQFF.

This clonotype turned up a few times. The chain recombines TRBV15 with TRBJ1-1; D gene uncertain. This CDR3 spans 15 amino acids. Trimming took off 3 bases at V and 0 bases at J, with 11 bases between the two ends. The germline gives CDR1 LNHNV, CDR2 YYDKDF (reference sequence). The CDR3 DNA reads as TGTGCCACCAGCAGTGCGTTGGTTATGAACACTGAAGCTTTCTTT. Encoded protein: CATSSALVMNTEAFF. The whole variable domain, filled in from reference TRBV15 and TRBJ1-1, reads DAMVIQNPRYQVTQFGKPVTLSCSQTLNHNVMYWYQQKSSQAPKLLFHYYDKDFNNEADTPDNFQSRRPNTSFCFLDIRSPGLGDTAMYLCATSSALVMNTEAFFGQGTRLTVV.

This clonotype was detected a few times. This may come from a read error, since a much larger clone is one base off. This chain uses TRBV12-3 or TRBV12-4 with TRBJ2-3, with unresolved D. The length of the CDR3 is 16 residues. With 4 bases removed from V and 8 bases from J, the gap between germline ends came to 22 bases. The DNA for the CDR3 is TGTGCCAGCAGTTCCTCTCAACCTGCCTTGGTAGGTACGCAGTATTTT. Translating it yields CASSSSQPALVGTQYF.

This clonotype has a count of ten or more. The chain couples TRBV30 to TRBJ1-5; D is perhaps TRBD1 (5 bases). V was clipped by 0 bases and J by 3 bases, with 15 bases between them. The germline CDR1 and CDR2 sequences are GTSNPN and SVGIG (reference sequence). The CDR3 runs to 16 residues. The chain's CDR3 is CAWSVNYDSFNQPQHF. The CDR3 DNA is TGTGCCTGGAGTGTAAACTACGACAGCTTCAATCAGCCCCAGCATTTT.

At least ten counts were recorded for this clonotype. The CDR3 loop reads CASSTSRLSNTGELFF. CDR3 DNA sequence: TGTGCCAGCAGTACCTCCAGGCTCTCGAACACCGGGGAGCTGTTTTTT. V usage is TRBV27 and J usage is TRBJ2-2, with unresolved D. The CDR3 has 16 amino acids. Germline V lookup: CDR1 MNHEY, CDR2 SMNVEV (reference sequence). Trimming shortened V by 5 bases and J by 0 bases, and 13 bases separated the two germline ends.

This clonotype was seen at least ten times. The chain links TRBV20-1 to TRBJ1-2; TRBD1 matches 12 bases. The V gene end was trimmed by 6 bases and the J gene end by 5 bases; junction bases not matched to a gene: 10. Germline CDR1 reads DFQATT; CDR2 reads SNEGSKA (reference sequence). The CDR3 contains 15 residues. In DNA form, the CDR3 reads TGCAGTGCCCACGATCTGGGACAGGGGGCGTATGGCTACACCTTC. Protein product: CSAHDLGQGAYGYTF.

This clonotype has ten or more counts. The rearrangement joins TRBV29-1 to TRBJ1-1, with D uncertain. The CDR3 loop spans 11 amino acids. Germline V gene data show CDR1 as SQVTM and CDR2 as ANQGSEA. V was trimmed by 7 bases and J by 0 bases, leaving 6 bases between them. CDR3 nucleotides: TGCAGCGCCAACCTGAACACTGAAGCTTTCTTT. It is translated as CSANLNTEAFF. Full variable domain (remainder filled in from reference TRBV29-1 and TRBJ1-1): SAVISQKPSRDICQRGTSLTIQCQVDSQVTMMFWYRQQPGQSLTLIATANQGSEATYESGFVIDKFPISRPNLTFSTLTVSNMSPEDSSIYLCSANLNTEAFFGQGTRLTVV.